This T cell receptor (beta chain) stems from a study of CD4 T cells in relation to SARS-CoV-2 and coronaviruses. CDR3 length: 15 residues. The V end was cut by 4 bases, the J end by 4 bases, with 14 bases between. Germline V CDR1 and CDR2: LNHDA, SQIVND (reference sequence). The unexposed donors gave CD4+ T cells in 2011-2018, prior to COVID-19. Naive and memory CD4+ T cells were separated from cryopreserved PBMCs. The table came from immunoSEQ multiplex PCR; TCRdb's copy has only in-frame clones and leaves some out. This repertoire shows some 70,000 clones, over 90% found once; its top ten account for 0.2% to 0.25%. Turning to this clone: Antigen: not known.

Points from the study as a whole: In around 67% of donors, memory CD4+ clonotypes crossrecognized SARS-CoV-2 and at least one common cold coronavirus spike. Memory recall responses, not primary responses primed in culture, are what the assay detects. Monoreactive clones expanded significantly more to SARS-CoV-2 than crossreactive clones did.

The clonotype was recovered from a human donor in good health. Input material: naive CD4+ T cells from PBMCs. Subset of the sample: naive CD4+ T cells isolated by negative enrichment. The chain uses TRBV19 and TRBJ1-5; D perhaps matches TRBD1 (5 bases). This chain's CDR3 is CASSKRGGGNQPQHF. CDR3 DNA: TGTGCCAGTAGTAAGAGGGGAGGAGGGAATCAGCCCCAGCATTTT.